This T cell receptor (beta chain) emerged from a study of T-cell reconstitution after alpha-beta-depleted transplantation in children (TCRdb year 2016). For the study in its entirety: The study quantitatively tracked T-cell immune reconstitution after TCRalphabeta/CD19-depleted allogeneic hematopoietic cell transplantation in children using TCR repertoire profiling.

The CDR3 measures 12 amino acids from cysteine to phenylalanine. Only the CDR3 portion is preserved as DNA: 36 bases, with reading frame beginning at the first base. V sheds 5 bases and J sheds 2 bases, leaving 6 bases between their ends. According to the germline V gene, CDR1 reads SGHVS and CDR2 reads FNYEAQ. This clonotype was observed a few times. It has no known antigen specificity. Base-call qualities are not available, and no considerably larger clone is one nucleotide away. The method behind the library was PCR. Sequencing relied on an Illumina HiSeq 2500. TCR libraries were prepared with molecular barcoding, using unique molecular identifiers to normalize TCRbeta repertoire quantification. TCRdb handled the public reads itself, with Q25 trimming in fastp and clone calling in MiXCR, and kept productive beta chains. Records with the same CDR3 protein are collapsed into one entry carrying the most frequent genes and DNA. This sample gives approximately 250,000 distinct CDR3 sequences in total; around 25% of them show up just once. The ten largest clones represent about 2.6% of the sample.

The sample's treatment or condition label is to be understood as: allogeneic hematopoietic cell transplantation with graft depleted of TCRalphabeta T cells and CD19 B cells. Transplant recipients were children who received TCRalphabeta/CD19-depleted allogeneic hematopoietic cell grafts. Points the paper makes about the study in general: Over subsequent months, a decline in hyperexpanded clone frequencies was noted, and after one year, T-cell counts and TCRbeta diversity were mostly ascribed to newly produced T cells. In some patients, high TCRbeta diversity at day 60 was attributed to recipient T cells and intrathymic progenitors that had survived conditioning. The apparently early recovery of alphabetaT-cell counts about two months after transplant reportedly depended on only several hundred rapidly expanded clones that came from non-depleted graft cells.

This clonotype was obtained from a girl aged 2-10 years with Fanconi anemia, due to receive a stem cell transplant. The specimen was PBMCs, collected before TCRalphabeta/CD19-depleted stem cell transplant. Here the chain combines TRBV7-6 and TRBJ2-5; the D gene is not confidently resolved. Read as DNA, the sequence is TGTGCCAGCAGCACCCCTCAAGAGACCCAGTACTTC. This encodes CASSTPQETQYF. Full variable domain (CDR3 extended with the reference TRBV7-6 and TRBJ2-5 proteins): GAGVSQSPRYKVTKRGQDVALRCDPISGHVSLYWYRQALGQGPEFLTYFNYEAQQDKSGLPNDRFSAERPEGSISTLTIQRTEQRDSAMYRCASSTPQETQYFGPGTRLLVL.